A selection of T cell receptor beta chains follows, all from one sample in a study of cytomegalovirus exposure and HLA in healthy donors. The data were produced by immunoSEQ multiplex PCR, yet TCRdb's version contains in-frame clones alone and is incomplete. Seen here are nearly 110,000 clones, 75% observed once, and the top ten hold 2.5% to 3.5%. Sequenced input: PBMCs. The receptors shown here come from a male donor in good health and CMV-seropositive. Each CDR3 is given with its conserved first and last residue. The order of the fields is CDR3 protein, CDR3 DNA, V gene, clone size, D gene, J gene. The D gene is left open where the match is weak. Size tells how often a clone was seen (once, few, many) or the class of an expanded clone, and some rows leave it out.

CASSSSGRGSYGAFF NA TRBV25-1 NA NA TRBJ1-1
CASSVGLAGSSYEQYF TGTGCCAGCAGCGTCGGACTAGCGGGGAGCTCCTACGAGCAGTACTTC TRBV9 NA TRBD2 TRBJ2-7
CASSQETSGGIEQFF TGCGCCAGCAGCCAAGAAACTAGCGGGGGAATAGAGCAGTTCTTC TRBV4-1 NA TRBD2 TRBJ2-1
CAISEPGHSYQETQYF TGTGCCATCAGTGAGCCCGGACATTCGTACCAAGAGACCCAGTACTTC TRBV10-3 NA NA TRBJ2-5
CASDLVAGPYNEQFF TGTGCCAGCGATCTGGTGGCTGGGCCCTACAATGAGCAGTTCTTC TRBV27 NA NA TRBJ2-1
CATSRQSGTGKAGELFF TGTGCCACCAGCAGACAGTCCGGGACAGGGAAGGCCGGGGAGCTGTTTTTT TRBV15 once TRBD1 TRBJ2-2
CASSILAGYNEQFF TGTGCCAGTAGTATACTAGCGGGCTATAATGAGCAGTTCTTC TRBV19 NA TRBD2 TRBJ2-1
CASSVVEGASTDTQYF TGTGCCAGCAGCGTAGTTGAGGGGGCTAGCACAGATACGCAGTATTTT TRBV9 NA TRBD1 TRBJ2-3
CASGTGAYSPLNF TGTGCCAGCGGGACAGGCGCATATTCACCCCTCAACTTT TRBV2 few TRBD1 TRBJ1-6
CATSRRTGGQETQYF TGTGCCACCAGCAGGAGGACAGGGGGGCAAGAGACCCAGTACTTC TRBV15 NA TRBD1 TRBJ2-5
CASSATGGYQPQHF TGTGCCAGCAGCGCGACAGGGGGCTATCAGCCCCAGCATTTT TRBV9 NA TRBD1 TRBJ1-5
CASSYPSSGNTIYF TGTGCCAGCAGTTACCCGAGCTCTGGAAACACCATATATTTT TRBV6-6 NA NA TRBJ1-3
CATSRDGSGRGANQPQHF TGTGCCACCAGCAGAGATGGTTCGGGCAGGGGCGCCAATCAGCCCCAGCATTTT TRBV15 NA NA TRBJ1-5
CASRPKTGYEQYF TGTGCCAGCAGGCCGAAGACGGGGTACGAGCAGTACTTC TRBV5-6 NA NA TRBJ2-7
CASSMRQGNFYEQYF TGTGCCAGCAGCATGAGGCAGGGCAATTTCTACGAGCAGTACTTC TRBV7-2 NA NA TRBJ2-7
CASSSGGTYTDTQYF TGTGCCAGCAGTTCCGGGGGGACTTACACAGATACGCAGTATTTT TRBV7-9 NA TRBD2 TRBJ2-3
CASSYSMAGNTEAFF TGTGCCAGCAGTTACTCGATGGCAGGGAACACTGAAGCTTTCTTT TRBV6-5 once NA TRBJ1-1
CASSQDGRGRSDTIYF TGCGCCAGCAGCCAAGATGGAAGGGGCAGGTCGGACACCATATATTTT TRBV4-1 NA NA TRBJ1-3
CASSDSGGGETQYF TGTGCCAGCAGTGACTCAGGGGGAGGAGAGACCCAGTACTTC TRBV27 NA NA TRBJ2-5
CASHSGRTDTQYF TGTGCCAGCCATAGCGGTCGCACAGATACGCAGTATTTT TRBV28 NA NA TRBJ2-3
CASQDIRNQPQHF TGTGCCAGTCAGGACATTCGCAATCAGCCCCAGCATTTT TRBV19 NA NA TRBJ1-5
CASSRTGGAWKTQYF TGTGCCAGCAGTCGAACAGGGGGCGCCTGGAAGACCCAGTACTTC TRBV2 NA TRBD1 TRBJ2-5
CASSLGQNQPQHF TGTGCCAGCAGCTTAGGGCAAAATCAGCCCCAGCATTTT TRBV7-3 NA NA TRBJ1-5
CASSLDARGGPLQRQYF TGTGCCAGCAGCTTAGATGCGAGGGGGGGGCCGCTACAGAGACAGTACTTC TRBV7-8 NA NA TRBJ2-4
CATSRGQWNTEAFF TGTGCCACCAGCAGAGGACAATGGAACACTGAAGCTTTCTTT TRBV15 NA NA TRBJ1-1
CASRTGGGNEKLFF TGTGCCAGCAGGACAGGGGGCGGTAATGAAAAACTGTTTTTT TRBV6-5 few TRBD1 TRBJ1-4
CATSRDGQIYGYTF TGTGCCACCAGCAGAGATGGTCAGATATATGGCTACACCTTC TRBV15 NA NA TRBJ1-2
CASSSVAAGHGYTF TGTGCCAGCAGCTCCGTCGCGGCAGGGCATGGCTACACCTTC TRBV7-6 NA NA TRBJ1-2
CASGFGDYGYTF TGTGCTAGTGGTTTCGGGGACTATGGCTACACCTTC TRBV12-5 NA NA TRBJ1-2
CSSSSTEGRSITDQPQHF TGTTCCAGCAGCTCGACCGAGGGGAGGAGTATCACGGATCAGCCCCAGCATTTT TRBV7-9 NA NA TRBJ1-5
CASRKPGGSYEQYF TGTGCCAGCAGAAAACCCGGGGGCTCCTACGAGCAGTACTTC TRBV6-5 few NA TRBJ2-7
CASSLTGGVGANVLTF TGTGCCAGCAGCCTGACCGGGGGGGTCGGGGCCAACGTCCTGACTTTC TRBV5-5 NA TRBD2 TRBJ2-6
CASAWGGEQFF TGTGCCAGCGCCTGGGGGGGTGAGCAGTTCTTC TRBV2 once TRBD2 TRBJ2-1
CASSPDFGTGGQKEKLFF TGTGCCAGCAGCCCCGACTTTGGGACAGGGGGCCAGAAGGAAAAACTGTTTTTT TRBV9 NA TRBD1 TRBJ1-4
CASGRQGVGEKLFF TGTGCCAGCGGCAGACAGGGGGTGGGTGAAAAACTGTTTTTT TRBV5-6 NA TRBD1 TRBJ1-4
CASSQERGGQETQYF TGCGCCAGCAGCCAAGAGCGGGGGGGCCAAGAGACCCAGTACTTC TRBV4-3 few TRBD2 TRBJ2-5
CAWSFDRVGGPQHF TGTGCCTGGAGCTTTGACAGGGTCGGGGGGCCCCAGCATTTT TRBV30 NA TRBD1 TRBJ1-5
CASSREGLAGGDEQFF TGCGCCAGCAGCCGGGAAGGACTAGCGGGGGGGGATGAGCAGTTCTTC TRBV4-1 NA TRBD2 TRBJ2-1
CASSFRDRLGEQYF TGTGCCAGCAGCTTCCGGGACAGGCTGGGCGAGCAGTACTTC TRBV7-9 NA TRBD1 TRBJ2-7
CATTFTGSPYEQYF TGTGCCACAACTTTTACGGGAAGCCCCTACGAGCAGTACTTC TRBV6-6 NA NA TRBJ2-7
CAISEGPREGHHEQFF TGTGCCATCAGTGAGGGGCCGCGGGAGGGCCATCATGAGCAGTTCTTC TRBV10-3 NA TRBD2 TRBJ2-1
CASSTHRASNAGYTF TGTGCCAGTAGTACCCACAGGGCTTCTAACGCTGGCTACACCTTC TRBV19 NA NA TRBJ1-2